What follows are 7 T cell receptor beta chains derived from one specimen sequenced in a study of blood T cell repertoires in COVID-19. Profiling relied on immunoSEQ multiplex PCR, and the TCRdb table lists in-frame clones only, not all of them. In the table there are more than 250,000 clones, 85% of which are singletons. Sequenced material: peripheral blood. Receptor source: a man in his fifties with active or convalescent COVID-19.

This chain connects TRBV7-9 to TRBJ2-5; D ambiguous. V shed 1 base and J shed 4 bases, with 7 bases lying between them. CDR1 is SEHNR, CDR2 FQNEAQ, per germline (reference sequence). The CDR3 extends over 13 amino acids. The CDR3 bases are TGTGCCAGCAGCTTAGGTTATCGAGAGACCCAGTACTTC. Residues: CASSLGYRETQYF.

This chain uses TRBV30 with TRBJ2-4; D not resolved. V shed 2 bases and J shed 7 bases, with 15 bases lying between them. The CDR3 is made up of 14 amino acids. The germline CDR1 and CDR2 sequences are GTSNPN and SVGIG (reference sequence). The CDR3 sequence is CAWSTIGSDNIQYF. In DNA form, the CDR3 reads TGTGCCTGGAGTACGATCGGGTCAGACAACATTCAGTACTTC.

The genes are TRBV11-2 and TRBJ1-1, with D unresolved. The CDR3 is 14 residues long. The ends were cut back, 1 base at V and 4 bases at J, with 10 bases in the middle. The V gene's germline CDR1 is SGHAT and CDR2 FQNNGV. CDR3 nucleotide sequence: TGTGCCAGCAGCTTAGCGTGGAGAGGCACTGAAGCTTTCTTT. Its translation: CASSLAWRGTEAFF.

In nucleotides, the CDR3 is TGTGCCAGCAGCGATACCACCGGGGGTAGTTCCCCCCACGAGCAGTACTTC. Translating gives CASSDTTGGSSPHEQYF. This chain connects TRBV3-1 (or the pseudogene TRBV3-2) to TRBJ2-7; TRBD2 is a possible D gene (6 bases). The CDR3 extends over 17 amino acids. V was clipped by 5 bases and J by 5 bases, with 25 bases between them. Germline V CDR1 and CDR2: LGHDT, YNNKEL (reference sequence).

The J gene is TRBJ2-1, the V gene TRBV7-2; TRBD2 matches at 7 bases. The CDR3 covers 16 residues. Trimming removed 1 base from V and 0 bases from J; junction bases left unmatched: 3. CDR1 is SGHTA, CDR2 FQGNSA, per germline. The CDR3 is CASSLGPGGSYNEQFF. CDR3 nucleotide sequence: TGTGCCAGCAGCTTAGGGCCGGGAGGCTCCTACAATGAGCAGTTCTTC.

The chain joins TRBV18 to TRBJ1-3; D is uncertain. The V gene lost 3 bases and the J gene lost 5 bases, with 14 bases spanning the gap. The CDR3 spans 15 residues. CDR1 and CDR2 from the germline V gene are KGHSH and LQKENI. In DNA, the CDR3 is TGTGCCAGCTCACCTACAGACAACCCACGAAACACCATATATTTT. This sequence encodes CASSPTDNPRNTIYF.

In this sample, this clone turned up once. The CDR3, as DNA: TGCGCCAGCAGCCAAGCTATCGGGGGTACTGAAGCTTTCTTT. This codes for CASSQAIGGTEAFF. The chain uses TRBV4-3 and TRBJ1-1; D may be TRBD1 (5 bases). Trimming took off 1 base at V and 5 bases at J, with 11 bases between the two ends. The CDR3 is 14 residues long. In germline, CDR1 is LGHNA, CDR2 YSLEER.